This T cell receptor (beta chain) was captured by sequencing in a study of T-cell reconstitution after alpha-beta-depleted transplantation in children. The study, taken as a whole, reports: Surviving recipient T cells and thymic progenitors underlay high day-60 TCRbeta diversity in some patients. Several hundred expanded graft clones reportedly gave rise to the alpha-beta T cells present about two months after transplant.

TCRbeta library preparation incorporated unique molecular identifiers. Using its own MiXCR run on the PCR reads, TCRdb lists one record per CDR3 protein. The sample comprises about 980,000 distinct CDR3 sequences, about 30% of which are singletons, and 25% to 35% rests with the top ten. This clonotype was seen more than once but under ten times. Its antigen remains unidentified. V gave up 5 bases and J gave up 2 bases, with 19 bases separating them. The CDR3 totals 15 residues. CDR1 is DFQATT, CDR2 SNEGSKA, per germline (reference sequence). The source is a boy in the first two years of life who had a stem cell transplant for SCID, so the T cells may come from the graft donor. V usage is TRBV20-1 and J usage is TRBJ2-7, with D perhaps TRBD2 (5 bases). The sample in question was PBMCs, mostly from graft donor cells, obtained 360 days after TCRalphabeta/CD19-depleted stem cell transplant. CDR3 loop: CSARREAVLTYEQYF. The CDR3 DNA sequence: TGCAGTGCTCGACGGGAAGCGGTTCTCACCTACGAGCAGTACTTC.